A selection of T cell receptor beta chains follows, all from one sample in a study of multiple sclerosis patients with progressive multifocal leukoencephalopathy. Profiled with immunoSEQ multiplex PCR; TCRdb holds only in-frame clones, not every one. Of approximately 27,000 clones listed, 75% to 90% are singletons. Here the sequenced sample was PBMCs, taken from a patient treated with natalizumab. All receptors derive from a woman in her twenties or thirties with progressive multifocal leukoencephalopathy. The CDR3 runs from the conserved cysteine through the conserved F or W. The D gene is left open where the match is weak. Clone size is stated in some rows and not others, as once, few, many or a class when expanded.

clone size,J gene,V gene,D gene,CDR3 length,CDR3 protein,CDR3 DNA
NA,TRBJ2-5,TRBV2,NA,13,CASSLQVQETQYF,TGTGCCAGCAGTCTTCAGGTCCAAGAGACCCAGTACTTC
NA,TRBJ1-1,TRBV6-5,TRBD1,13,CASSDREYTEAFF,TGTGCCAGCAGTGACAGGGAATATACTGAAGCTTTCTTT
few,TRBJ2-1,TRBV7-9,TRBD2,18,CASSLSGDSGGARNEQFF,TGTGCCAGCAGCTTATCAGGGGATAGCGGGGGGGCCCGAAATGAGCAGTTCTTC
NA,TRBJ2-1,TRBV7-3,NA,16,CASSSNAASVRNEQFF,TGTGCCAGCAGCTCTAACGCGGCTTCGGTGCGGAATGAGCAGTTCTTC
NA,TRBJ1-2,TRBV6-5,NA,16,CASSSPSDRRKNGYTF,TGTGCCAGCAGTTCCCCATCCGACAGGCGCAAGAATGGCTACACCTTC
NA,TRBJ2-2,TRBV25-1,TRBD2,16,CASSEGLAGGTGELFF,TGTGCCAGCAGTGAAGGACTAGCGGGAGGAACCGGGGAGCTGTTTTTT
NA,TRBJ2-3,TRBV9,NA,13,CASSVGGADTQYF,TGTGCCAGCAGCGTAGGGGGGGCAGATACGCAGTATTTT
NA,TRBJ2-5,TRBV20-1,NA,11,CSARVRKTQYF,TGCAGTGCTAGAGTCCGGAAGACCCAGTACTTC
few,TRBJ1-3,TRBV19,NA,15,CASSLAGNSGNTIYF,TGTGCCAGTAGTCTTGCCGGGAACTCTGGAAACACCATATATTTT
NA,TRBJ2-3,TRBV5-1,NA,16,CASSPPASGSTDTQYF,TGCGCCAGCAGCCCCCCGGCCAGCGGGAGCACAGATACGCAGTATTTT
once,TRBJ1-4,TRBV29-1,NA,13,CSVRQSTNEKLFF,TGCAGCGTTAGACAGTCAACTAATGAAAAACTGTTTTTT
NA,TRBJ2-5,TRBV30,NA,13,CAWTHAHQETQYF,TGTGCCTGGACCCACGCTCACCAAGAGACCCAGTACTTC
NA,TRBJ1-1,TRBV6-4,NA,15,CASSEGRGLNTEAFF,TGTGCCAGCAGTGAGGGTCGGGGGCTGAACACTGAAGCTTTCTTT
NA,TRBJ1-4,TRBV7-2,TRBD1,13,CASSLGQGVKLFF,TGTGCCAGCAGCTTAGGGCAGGGGGTAAAACTGTTTTTT
NA,TRBJ1-5,TRBV6-1,TRBD1,16,CASSEASRGRGQPQHF,TGTGCCAGCAGTGAGGCCTCGAGGGGGCGCGGGCAGCCCCAGCATTTT
NA,TRBJ2-1,TRBV20-1,NA,10,CSAMADEQFF,TGCAGTGCGATGGCGGATGAGCAGTTCTTC
NA,TRBJ2-3,TRBV19,TRBD2,14,CASSIGAGVDTQYF,TGTGCCAGTAGTATCGGGGCGGGAGTAGATACGCAGTATTTT
once,TRBJ1-1,TRBV6-4,NA,14,CASSDRGLGTEAFF,TGTGCCAGCAGTGACCGGGGTCTGGGCACTGAAGCTTTCTTT
once,TRBJ2-7,TRBV4-1,NA,16,CASSQALRDGLYEQYF,TGCGCCAGCAGCCAAGCCCTCAGGGACGGCTTATACGAGCAGTACTTC
few,TRBJ2-7,TRBV6-6,TRBD1,15,CASSPRQGAAYEQYF,TGTGCCAGCAGCCCTCGACAGGGAGCGGCGTACGAGCAGTACTTC
NA,TRBJ2-7,TRBV7-9,NA,14,CASSLGAVAYEQYF,TGTGCCAGCAGCTTAGGAGCGGTCGCCTACGAGCAGTACTTC
NA,TRBJ2-3,TRBV28,NA,14,CASAGRPGTDTQYF,TGTGCCAGTGCGGGACGCCCGGGGACAGATACGCAGTATTTT
NA,TRBJ1-1,TRBV7-9,NA,14,CASSLAPGNTEAFF,TGTGCCAGCAGCTTAGCTCCGGGGAACACTGAAGCTTTCTTT
NA,TRBJ1-2,TRBV30,NA,14,CAWSVHRGENGYTF,TGTGCCTGGAGTGTACATCGGGGTGAGAATGGCTACACCTTC
NA,TRBJ2-7,TRBV5-6,NA,12,CASSYLGGEQYF,TGTGCCAGCAGCTATTTAGGGGGCGAGCAGTACTTC
NA,TRBJ2-5,TRBV7-3,NA,13,CASSSRGSETQYF,TGTGCCAGCAGCTCGAGAGGATCGGAGACCCAGTACTTC
NA,TRBJ2-7,TRBV10-1,TRBD2,18,CASSEFDFVGRKSYEQYF,TGCGCCAGCAGTGAGTTCGATTTTGTCGGGAGGAAGTCCTACGAGCAGTACTTC
NA,TRBJ1-1,TRBV10-3,NA,13,CAISEKRDAEAFF,TGTGCCATCAGTGAGAAAAGGGACGCTGAAGCTTTCTTT
NA,TRBJ2-7,TRBV6-5,TRBD1,13,CASKGQSSYEQYF,TGTGCCAGCAAGGGACAGTCATCCTACGAGCAGTACTTC
NA,TRBJ2-1,TRBV10-3,TRBD2,15,CAISDHLRGGNEQFF,TGTGCCATCAGTGACCACCTGCGCGGGGGAAATGAGCAGTTCTTC
NA,TRBJ1-1,TRBV5-1,NA,15,CASSSPGFRGAEAFF,TGCGCCAGCAGCTCCCCGGGATTCCGCGGCGCTGAAGCTTTCTTT
NA,TRBJ2-2,TRBV30,NA,14,CAWSVKANTGELFF,TGTGCCTGGAGTGTAAAAGCGAACACCGGGGAGCTGTTTTTT
NA,TRBJ1-4,TRBV6-1,NA,14,CASSYGGAREKLFF,TGTGCCAGCAGTTATGGGGGAGCGAGAGAAAAACTGTTTTTT
NA,TRBJ1-5,TRBV12-5,TRBD1,17,CASGWTGRIGNNQPQHF,TGTGCTAGTGGTTGGACAGGGCGAATCGGCAACAATCAGCCCCAGCATTTT
NA,TRBJ1-1,TRBV5-1,NA,13,CASSPVPDTEAFF,TGCGCCAGCAGCCCCGTGCCGGACACCGAAGCTTTCTTT
NA,TRBJ2-7,TRBV27,TRBD1,14,CASSFRTGGDEQYF,TGTGCCAGCAGTTTCAGGACAGGGGGCGACGAGCAGTACTTC
NA,TRBJ2-3,TRBV2,NA,15,CASSAGGHHTDTQYF,TGTGCCAGCAGTGCGGGGGGACACCACACAGATACGCAGTATTTT
NA,TRBJ1-5,TRBV6-1,NA,15,CASSRTSDYNQPQHF,TGTGCCAGCAGTAGGACGTCAGATTACAATCAGCCCCAGCATTTT
few,TRBJ2-3,TRBV27,NA,15,CASSLRGKRTDTQYF,TGTGCCAGCAGTTTACGTGGCAAGCGCACAGATACGCAGTATTTT
few,TRBJ1-2,TRBV28,TRBD1,14,CASSFPGTAYGYTF,TGTGCCAGCAGTTTCCCCGGGACAGCGTATGGCTACACCTTC
NA,TRBJ2-6,TRBV10-3,NA,15,CAVGSSLSGANVLTF,TGTGCCGTCGGGTCCTCTCTCTCTGGGGCCAACGTCCTGACTTTC
NA,TRBJ2-1,TRBV6-5,TRBD2,16,CASSYSSGSSYNEQFF,TGTGCCAGCAGTTACTCGAGCGGGAGCTCCTACAATGAGCAGTTCTTC
NA,TRBJ2-2,TRBV5-1,NA,13,CASSLWDTGELFF,TGCGCCAGCAGCTTGTGGGACACCGGGGAGCTGTTTTTT
once,TRBJ2-1,TRBV6-5,TRBD2,16,CASSSIDGGAYNEQFF,TGTGCCAGCAGTTCCATTGACGGGGGGGCATATAATGAGCAGTTCTTC
NA,TRBJ2-5,TRBV4-2,NA,13,CASSPLQGETQYF,TGTGCCAGCAGCCCCTTACAGGGTGAGACCCAGTACTTC
NA,TRBJ2-1,TRBV7-9,NA,14,CASSSEKAYNEQFF,TGTGCCAGCAGTTCCGAGAAGGCATACAATGAGCAGTTCTTC
NA,TRBJ2-1,TRBV7-9,NA,14,CASSLELVGREQFF,TGTGCCAGCAGCTTAGAATTAGTGGGTCGCGAGCAGTTCTTC
NA,TRBJ2-2,TRBV5-1,NA,14,CASSLGPNTGELFF,TGCGCCAGCAGCCTAGGACCAAACACCGGGGAGCTGTTTTTT
NA,TRBJ2-2,TRBV11-3,NA,16,CASSLGGTGNTGELFF,TGTGCCAGCAGCTTAGGAGGGACGGGGAACACCGGGGAGCTGTTTTTT
NA,TRBJ2-5,TRBV27,NA,15,CASSLISTGRETQYF,TGTGCCAGCAGTTTAATTTCGACAGGGAGGGAGACCCAGTACTTC
NA,TRBJ2-7,TRBV2,NA,13,CASSPDQGREQYF,TGTGCCAGCAGCCCTGACCAGGGACGCGAGCAGTACTTC
NA,TRBJ1-3,TRBV5-1,NA,16,CASSLTTDYSGNTIYF,TGCGCCAGCAGCTTGACGACGGATTACTCTGGAAACACCATATATTTT
NA,TRBJ2-5,TRBV6-1,NA,14,CASSEMEGEETQYF,TGTGCCAGCAGTGAAATGGAGGGAGAAGAGACCCAGTACTTC